A single sample is the source of the 11 T cell receptor beta chains below, sequenced in a study of glioma-infiltrating T cells. The iRepertoire nested amplicon-rescue multiplex PCR amplified TCR alpha and beta CDR3s from RNA. Each CDR3 protein gets one entry after TCRdb re-called the multiplex PCR reads with MiXCR. The sample holds 95,000 to 150,000 distinct CDR3 sequences, roughly 25% seen once. Input material: glioma tissue, nonneoplastic brain tissue, or PBMCs (not recorded which). These receptors were taken from a human donor with low-grade glioma or glioblastoma, undergoing nonglioma brain surgery, or in good health (not recorded which).

The table lists this clonotype with many counts. This rearrangement joins TRBV28 to TRBJ2-2, with 8 nucleotides matching TRBD1. Germline V gene lookup returns CDR1 MDHEN and CDR2 SYDVKM. The CDR3 loop spans 14 amino acids. V dropped 8 bases and J dropped 6; count of bases not matched to a gene: 8. Here the CDR3 DNA reads TGTGCCAGCTTTCCAGGGGGCCTTTCCGGGGAGCTGTTTTTT. This sequence encodes CASFPGGLSGELFF. The whole variable domain, filled in from reference TRBV28 and TRBJ2-2, reads DVKVTQSSRYLVKRTGEKVFLECVQDMDHENMFWYRQDPGLGLRLIYFSYDVKMKEKGDIPEGYSVSREKKERFSLILESASTNQTSMYLCASFPGGLSGELFFGEGSRLTVL.

In its sample, this clonotype was seen many times. This sequence joins TRBV6-6 and TRBJ2-1; D is ambiguous. Germline-derived CDR1 and CDR2 are MNHNY and SVGAGI (reference sequence). V was pared by 0 bases and J by 0 bases, with 9 bases between. The CDR3 covers 16 residues. CDR3: CASSYSPEPSYNEQFF. CDR3 DNA sequence: TGTGCCAGCAGTTACTCGCCGGAGCCCTCCTACAATGAGCAGTTCTTC.

There are many counts of this clonotype. The chain combines TRBV28 with TRBJ2-7; perhaps TRBD2 as D (5 bases). The ends were cut back, 3 bases at V and 0 bases at J, with 9 bases in the middle. This CDR3 is 14 amino acids long. Germline CDR1 and CDR2: MDHEN and SYDVKM. The DNA of the CDR3 is TGTGCCAGCAGTTTTGGAGGTTACTCCTACGAGCAGTACTTC. Translation gives CASSFGGYSYEQYF.

The table lists this clonotype with a few counts. V and J are TRBV10-3 and TRBJ2-5; maybe TRBD1 (6 bases). The CDR3 is 14 amino acids. V was trimmed by 7 bases and J by 0 bases, leaving 12 bases between them. Germline V gene data show CDR1 as ENHRY and CDR2 as SYGVKD. CDR3 region: CAITERQDQETQYF. The CDR3 bases are TGTGCCATCACCGAAAGACAGGACCAAGAGACCCAGTACTTC.

This clonotype occurred many times. The chain couples TRBV4-3 to TRBJ1-1; 10 bases match TRBD1. J lost 3 bases, V lost 1 base, and 2 bases had no gene match. Per germline, CDR1 LGHNA and CDR2 YSLEER. The CDR3 runs to 15 residues. Here the CDR3 DNA reads TGCGCCAGCAGCCAAGGGGACAGGGGATACACTGAAGCTTTCTTT. Amino acids: CASSQGDRGYTEAFF.

This clonotype was detected many times. The chain is built from TRBV27 and TRBJ2-3; D unresolved. This CDR3 spans 14 amino acids. Deletions cut 0 bases from V and 0 bases from J, with 4 bases between. Germline V gives CDR1 MNHEY, CDR2 SMNVEV (reference sequence). The chain's CDR3 is CASSLSLSTDTQYF. The CDR3 DNA sequence: TGTGCCAGCAGTTTATCGCTCAGCACAGATACGCAGTATTTT.

To note about this clonotype: One base away lies a much larger clone, so this may be a sequencing read error. The chain links TRBV14 to TRBJ1-5; D is undetermined. This CDR3 has 15 amino acids. The germline CDR1 and CDR2 sequences are SGHDN and FVKESK. CDR3 nucleotides: TGTGCCAGCAGCCAAGAAATATTTGGACTTCAGCCCAAGCATTTT. Its translation: CASSQEIFGLQPKHF.

As concerns this clonotype: This could be a read error, since a much larger clone is one nucleotide away. The V and J genes are TRBV7-9 and TRBJ2-7; D unclear. Germline V gene data show CDR1 as SEHNR and CDR2 as FQNEAQ (reference sequence). Trimming removed 6 bases at V and 7 bases at J, with 7 bases between. The CDR3 is 10 amino acids. The CDR3 DNA reads as TGTGCCAGCAGATCGGAGGAGCAGTACTTC. Translated: CASRSEEQYF.

At least ten counts were recorded for this clonotype. The CDR3 protein is CASSLARLSYEQYF. CDR3 nucleotides: TGTGCCAGCAGTTTGGCTCGCCTCTCCTACGAGCAGTACTTC. The chain is built from TRBV27 and TRBJ2-7; D uncertain. This CDR3 has 14 residues. Per germline, CDR1 MNHEY and CDR2 SMNVEV (reference sequence). V was cut by 3 bases and J by 0 bases, with 9 bases left in between.

This sequence joins TRBV7-9 and TRBJ2-5, with 7 bases lining up with TRBD1. The CDR3 is made up of 13 amino acids. With 5 bases clipped from V and 5 bases from J, the junction kept 5 bases outside the gene matches. From germline, CDR1 is SEHNR and CDR2 FQNEAQ (reference sequence). The chain's CDR3 is CASSTDRRETQYF. CDR3 sequence (DNA): TGTGCCAGCAGCACGGACAGGAGGGAGACCCAGTACTTC. Based on the CDR3 plus reference TRBV7-9 and TRBJ2-5, the full variable domain is DTGVSQNPRHKITKRGQNVTFRCDPISEHNRLYWYRQTLGQGPEFLTYFQNEAQLEKSRLLSDRFSAERPKGSFSTLEIQRTEQGDSAMYLCASSTDRRETQYFGPGTRLLVL.

This clonotype was picked up many times. The gene calls are TRBV10-3 and TRBJ2-1; TRBD2 might be the D (6 bases). The germline gives CDR1 ENHRY, CDR2 SYGVKD. V lost 9 bases, J lost 0 bases, and 15 bases lay in between. This CDR3 has 15 amino acids. CDR3 amino acids: CAIGLRGTSYNEQFF. The CDR3 DNA follows: TGTGCCATAGGTCTTCGCGGGACCTCCTACAATGAGCAGTTCTTC.